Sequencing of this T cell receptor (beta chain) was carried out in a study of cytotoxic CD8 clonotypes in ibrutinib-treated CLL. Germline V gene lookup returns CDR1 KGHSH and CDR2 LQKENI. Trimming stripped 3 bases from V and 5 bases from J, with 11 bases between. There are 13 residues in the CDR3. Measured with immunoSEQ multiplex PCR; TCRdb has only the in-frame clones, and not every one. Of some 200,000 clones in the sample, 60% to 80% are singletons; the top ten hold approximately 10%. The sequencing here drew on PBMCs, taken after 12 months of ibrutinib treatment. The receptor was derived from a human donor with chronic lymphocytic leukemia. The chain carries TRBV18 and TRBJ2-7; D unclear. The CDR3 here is CASSPDRFHEQYF. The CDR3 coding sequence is TGTGCCAGCTCACCGGATAGATTCCACGAGCAGTACTTC.